This TCR beta chain was recorded in a study of blood T cell repertoires in COVID-19. As for the study in general: Acute and convalescent COVID-19 samples came from the United States, Italy and Spain.

In germline, CDR1 is MNHEY, CDR2 SVGEGT. The CDR3 runs 13 residues. V lost 6 bases, J lost 5 bases, and 10 bases lay in between. Sequencing was performed with immunoSEQ multiplex PCR; in TCRdb, only in-frame clones are kept and a portion is missing. Among around 160,000 clones listed, around four fifths were seen once. The chain combines TRBV6-2 or TRBV6-3 with TRBJ2-2, with D maybe TRBD2 (6 bases). Source material: peripheral blood. The TCR comes from a woman aged 40 to 49 with active or convalescent COVID-19. The CDR3 bases are TGTGCCAGCAGCTTGACTAGTACCGGGGAGCTGTTTTTT. It translates to CASSLTSTGELFF.